The present T cell receptor (beta chain) was sequenced within a study of blood T cell repertoires in COVID-19. The data were produced by immunoSEQ multiplex PCR, yet TCRdb's version contains in-frame clones alone and is incomplete. The table lists about 330,000 clones, 86% of them singletons. The source material was peripheral blood. This clonotype originated in a woman between 45 and 65 years old with acute or convalescent COVID-19.

The CDR3 loop reads CASNRTGFRGGELFF. The DNA for the CDR3 is TGTGCCAGTAACAGGACAGGATTTCGAGGCGGGGAGCTGTTTTTT. This chain uses TRBV19 with TRBJ2-2; 7 nucleotides line up with TRBD1. V was clipped by 7 bases and J by 7 bases; unmatched bases: 12. The germline CDR1 and CDR2 sequences are LNHDA and SQIVND (reference sequence). The CDR3 runs to 15 residues.